The 25 T cell receptor beta chains listed next were all sequenced from one sample in a study of blood T cell repertoires in COVID-19. Data came from immunoSEQ multiplex PCR; TCRdb stores just in-frame clones and leaves some out. The sample consists of 180,000 or so clones, about 90% of them appearing once. Sequenced material: peripheral blood. Receptors were obtained from a man aged 35-49 years with active or convalescent COVID-19.

The rearrangement uses TRBV3-1 (or the pseudogene TRBV3-2) and TRBJ1-4; 7 positions match TRBD1. J lost 10 bases, V lost 3 bases, and 20 bases had no gene match. The germline gives CDR1 LGHDT, CDR2 YNNKEL (reference sequence). The CDR3 sequence is 18 residues long. CDR3 loop: CASSQPRRGRSPGGKLFF. The CDR3 DNA is TGTGCCAGCAGCCAGCCCCGAAGGGGGCGGTCCCCCGGGGGAAAACTGTTTTTT.

The genes are TRBV27 and TRBJ2-7, with 7 bases that match TRBD1. Looked up from germline, CDR1 is MNHEY and CDR2 is SMNVEV (reference sequence). CDR3 length: 15 residues. V was pared by 0 bases and J by 4 bases, with 6 bases of the junction left unmatched. The CDR3 DNA follows: TGTGCCAGCAGTTTATCTTATGGGACAGATTACGAGCAGTACTTC. Protein: CASSLSYGTDYEQYF.

The V and J genes are TRBV4-2 and TRBJ1-4, with D maybe TRBD1 (5 bases). The CDR3 is 15 residues long. V was cut by 0 bases and J by 3 bases, with 8 bases left in between. Germline assignment: CDR1 LGHNA and CDR2 YNFKEQ. The CDR3 DNA follows: TGTGCCAGCAGCCAAGATACAGGCCCTAATGAAAAACTGTTTTTT. It is translated as CASSQDTGPNEKLFF.

The V and J genes are TRBV25-1 and TRBJ2-7, with a possible D match to TRBD2 (5 bases). V dropped 5 bases and J dropped 6 bases, with 29 bases sitting between them. This CDR3 spans 18 amino acids. Looked up from germline, CDR1 is MGHDK and CDR2 is SYGVNS. The CDR3 protein is CASSKNAQFAGGPSEQYF. In DNA form, the CDR3 reads TGTGCCAGCAGTAAAAATGCCCAATTCGCAGGAGGCCCGAGCGAGCAGTACTTC.

This chain connects TRBV28 to TRBJ1-4, with 10 bases matching TRBD1. J lost 11 bases, V lost 6 bases, and 9 bases had no gene match. The length of the CDR3 is 14 residues. Germline values: CDR1 MDHEN, CDR2 SYDVKM. CDR3 DNA sequence: TGTGCCAGCAGCCAAAGCGACAGGGGGCTCAAACTGTTTTTT. It specifies CASSQSDRGLKLFF.

This clone was observed a few times. This chain uses TRBV20-1 with TRBJ1-1, with D unclear. The CDR3 totals 12 residues. The germline V and J ends were trimmed by 3 bases and 4 bases, with 9 bases remaining between them. Germline CDR1 reads DFQATT; CDR2 reads SNEGSKA (reference sequence). This chain's CDR3 is CSASKGGTEAFF. The CDR3 bases are TGCAGTGCTAGTAAGGGAGGCACTGAAGCTTTCTTT.

The gene calls are TRBV5-1 and TRBJ1-2, with TRBD1 matching over 9 bases. This CDR3 has 15 amino acids. The J segment lost 5 bases and the V segment lost 0 bases, leaving 5 bases of the junction unmatched. The germline CDR1 and CDR2 sequences are SGHRS and YFSETQ. CDR3 bases: TGCGCCAGCAGCTTGGGGACAGGGGATTGGTATGGCTACACCTTC. It specifies CASSLGTGDWYGYTF. Based on the CDR3 plus reference TRBV5-1 and TRBJ1-2, the full variable domain is KAGVTQTPRYLIKTRGQQVTLSCSPISGHRSVSWYQQTPGQGLQFLFEYFSETQRNKGNFPGRFSGRQFSNSRSEMNVSTLELGDSALYLCASSLGTGDWYGYTFGSGTRLTVV.

The genes are TRBV29-1 and TRBJ2-7; 7 positions agree with TRBD1. The V and J ends lost 6 bases and 2 bases, in that order; junction bases with no gene match: 10. Per the germline V gene, CDR1 is SQVTM and CDR2 is ANQGSEA. This CDR3 has 14 residues. The CDR3 DNA reads TGCAGCGTAATGAGGACAGGTAGAACCTACGAGCAGTACTTC. It translates to CSVMRTGRTYEQYF.

CDR3 sequence reads: CASSKRKLLRDSQETQYF. The CDR3 bases are TGTGCCAGTAGTAAACGAAAACTACTCCGGGACAGCCAAGAGACCCAGTACTTC. The chain is built from TRBV19 and TRBJ2-5; TRBD1 aligns across 7 bases. CDR1 LNHDA and CDR2 SQIVND come from the germline V gene (reference sequence). The ends lost 4 bases at V and 1 base at J; junction bases unmatched: 15. There are 18 residues in the CDR3.

The V call is TRBV9, the J call TRBJ1-3; no definite D call. The CDR3 loop spans 14 amino acids. Trimming pared 0 bases from V and 8 bases from J, leaving 12 bases between. Germline V gene sequence: CDR1 SGDLS, CDR2 YYNGEE. CDR3 sequence (DNA): TGTGCCAGCAGCGTAGAAGATAAGGGAGACACCATATATTTT. Encoded protein: CASSVEDKGDTIYF.

J is TRBJ2-7 and V is TRBV2; maybe TRBD2 (5 bases). CDR1 and CDR2 (germline): SNHLY, FYNNEI. The CDR3 runs to 12 residues. Trimming shortened V by 6 bases and J by 6 bases, and 12 bases separated the two germline ends. In DNA, the CDR3 is TGTGCCAGCAGCCGCTCAGGAGGCGAGCAGTACTTC. Translated: CASSRSGGEQYF.

The chain carries TRBV13 and TRBJ1-1; 10 nucleotides match TRBD1. The germline V gene encodes CDR1 PRHDT and CDR2 FYEKMQ (reference sequence). Trimming cost V 4 bases and J 4 bases; bases outside gene matches: 6. The CDR3 is made up of 15 amino acids. Here the CDR3 DNA reads TGTGCCAGCAGCTCCCTAGGGACAGGGGCCACTGAAGCTTTCTTT. This gives the protein CASSSLGTGATEAFF.

This chain links TRBV5-1 with TRBJ2-1; TRBD1 agrees at 10 bases. The germline V gene encodes CDR1 SGHRS and CDR2 YFSETQ. V shed 4 bases, J shed 2 bases, and the junction held 3 bases outside the gene matches. CDR3 size: 15 residues. CDR3 loop: CASSNGTGAYNEQFF. Written as DNA, the CDR3 is TGCGCCAGCAGCAACGGGACAGGGGCCTACAATGAGCAGTTCTTC.

The chain combines TRBV7-2 with TRBJ1-6, with D unresolved. This CDR3 contains 14 residues. The V gene's germline CDR1 is SGHTA and CDR2 FQGNSA. V was shortened by 5 bases and J by 7 bases, with 12 bases between the two germline ends. Here the CDR3 DNA reads TGTGCCAGCAGCCACTTCCGGGAGAATTCACCCCTCCACTTT. Translated, it gives CASSHFRENSPLHF.

V is TRBV15 and J is TRBJ1-5; D may be TRBD1 (5 bases). The germline gives CDR1 LNHNV, CDR2 YYDKDF (reference sequence). This CDR3 region has 15 residues. V lost 0 bases and J lost 5, with 11 bases in between. CDR3 residues: CATSRDRGGDQPQHF. The CDR3 DNA sequence: TGTGCCACCAGCAGAGATCGGGGGGGGGATCAGCCCCAGCATTTT.

The rearrangement uses TRBV7-2 and TRBJ2-7; a possible D gene is TRBD2 (6 bases). Germline V lookup: CDR1 SGHTA, CDR2 FQGNSA. CDR3 length: 14 residues. V was trimmed by 5 bases and J by 0 bases, leaving 11 bases between them. This CDR3 reads CASSRRDGSYEQYF. The CDR3 DNA is TGTGCCAGCAGCCGGAGGGACGGCTCCTACGAGCAGTACTTC.

The chain carries TRBV5-6 and TRBJ1-4; unclear D gene. The germline CDR1 and CDR2 sequences are SGHDT and YYEEEE. The ends were cut back, 2 bases at V and 7 bases at J, with 15 bases in the middle. The CDR3 sequence is 15 residues long. For the CDR3, the DNA is TGTGCCAGCAGCTTTTGGACGGAGGAGGGTGAAAAACTGTTTTTT. This translates into CASSFWTEEGEKLFF.

This chain connects TRBV6-5 to TRBJ1-1, with 10 bases matching TRBD1. The CDR3 extends over 13 amino acids. CDR1 is MNHEY and CDR2 is SVGAGI in the germline V gene. With 6 bases clipped from V and 4 bases from J, the junction kept 2 bases outside the gene matches. Here the CDR3 reads CASSWDRGTEAFF. The CDR3 nucleotides read TGTGCCAGCAGCTGGGACAGGGGCACTGAAGCTTTCTTT.

There are a few counts of this clone. The rearrangement links TRBV29-1 to TRBJ1-2; 10 bases line up with TRBD1. The CDR3 extends over 14 amino acids. V lost 6 bases to trimming and J lost 6 bases; unmatched junction nucleotides: 10. Germline loops: CDR1 SQVTM, CDR2 ANQGSEA. The CDR3 region is CSVARDRGRDGYTF. The CDR3 DNA follows: TGCAGCGTCGCTCGGGACAGGGGCCGGGATGGCTACACCTTC.

V usage is TRBV7-9 and J usage is TRBJ2-2; the match to TRBD2 covers 11 bases. Looked up from germline, CDR1 is SEHNR and CDR2 is FQNEAQ (reference sequence). The V segment lost 6 bases and the J segment 1 base; nucleotides outside the gene matches: 4. The CDR3 has 16 residues. CDR3 residues: CASRIGLAGNTGELFF. In DNA, the CDR3 is TGTGCCAGCAGAATCGGACTAGCGGGGAACACCGGGGAGCTGTTTTTT.

V and J are TRBV25-1 and TRBJ1-1; tentatively, D is TRBD1 (5 bases). CDR1 is MGHDK and CDR2 is SYGVNS in the germline V gene. The CDR3 totals 16 residues. V lost 4 bases to trimming and J lost 4 bases, with 19 bases between them. This chain's CDR3 is CASSGRGGGLITEAFF. The DNA for the CDR3 is TGTGCCAGCAGTGGACGGGGGGGAGGCCTTATCACTGAAGCTTTCTTT.

The J gene is TRBJ1-1, the V gene TRBV12-3 or TRBV12-4; D remains ambiguous. V was clipped by 3 bases and J by 5 bases, with 7 bases between them. The CDR3 runs 12 residues. The CDR3 reads CASSLRRTEAFF. CDR3 bases: TGTGCCAGCAGTTTGCGCCGGACTGAAGCTTTCTTT.

V is TRBV5-4 and J is TRBJ2-7; TRBD2 matches at 8 bases. V was pared by 4 bases and J by 2 bases, with 14 bases of the junction left unmatched. CDR3 length: 17 residues. Germline CDR1 and CDR2: SGHNT and YYREEE (reference sequence). The DNA of the CDR3 is TGTGCCAGCAGCGCTGGGGGGATTAGCGGGGATACCTACGAGCAGTACTTC. Its translation is CASSAGGISGDTYEQYF.

The chain joins TRBV6-5 to TRBJ1-3; D unclear. V lost 0 bases to trimming and J lost 0 bases, with 6 bases between them. Germline V gene sequence: CDR1 MNHEY, CDR2 SVGAGI. The CDR3 spans 15 residues. The CDR3 loop is CASSYSLSSGNTIYF. The DNA of the CDR3 is TGTGCCAGCAGTTACTCTCTCAGCTCTGGAAACACCATATATTTT.

The gene calls are TRBV20-1 and TRBJ2-1; TRBD2 is a possible D gene (6 bases). Germline CDR1 and CDR2: DFQATT and SNEGSKA (reference sequence). CDR3 length: 18 residues. V was trimmed by 3 bases and J by 0 bases, leaving 21 bases between them. The CDR3: CSASIEEGPLYSYNEQFF. The CDR3 nucleotides read TGCAGTGCTAGTATTGAGGAGGGGCCGCTATACTCCTACAATGAGCAGTTCTTC.